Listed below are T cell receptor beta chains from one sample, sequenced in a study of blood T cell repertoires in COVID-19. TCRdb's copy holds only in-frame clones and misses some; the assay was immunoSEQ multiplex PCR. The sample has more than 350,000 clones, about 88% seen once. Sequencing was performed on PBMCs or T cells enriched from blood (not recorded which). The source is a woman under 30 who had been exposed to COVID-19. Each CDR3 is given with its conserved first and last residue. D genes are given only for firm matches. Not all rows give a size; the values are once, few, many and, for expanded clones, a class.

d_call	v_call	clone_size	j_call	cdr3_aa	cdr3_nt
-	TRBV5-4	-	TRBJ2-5	CASGRSGQETQYF	TGTGCCAGCGGAAGATCAGGGCAAGAGACCCAGTACTTC
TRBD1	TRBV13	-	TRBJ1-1	CASSSGTGITEAFF	TGTGCCAGCAGCTCCGGGACAGGGATTACTGAAGCTTTCTTT
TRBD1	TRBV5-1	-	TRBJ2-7	CASSLISGQGPEQYF	TGCGCCAGCAGCTTGATCTCGGGACAGGGGCCCGAGCAGTACTTC
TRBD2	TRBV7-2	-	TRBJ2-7	CASSLSVAGGYEQYF	TGTGCCAGCAGCTTATCGGTAGCGGGGGGTTACGAGCAGTACTTC
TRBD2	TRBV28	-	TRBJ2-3	CAISGTSGSISTDTQYF	TGTGCCATCTCCGGGACTAGCGGGAGTATCAGCACAGATACGCAGTATTTT
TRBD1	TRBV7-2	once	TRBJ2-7	CASSFGTGGSYEQYF	TGTGCCAGCAGCTTCGGGACAGGGGGCTCCTACGAGCAGTACTTC
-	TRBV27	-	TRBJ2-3	CASSLRTVSTDTQYF	TGTGCCAGCAGTTTGAGGACAGTTAGCACAGATACGCAGTATTTT
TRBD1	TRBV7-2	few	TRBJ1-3	CASSLGTTGFGNTIYF	TGTGCCAGCAGCCTAGGGACGACAGGGTTTGGAAACACCATATATTTT
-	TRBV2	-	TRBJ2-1	CASSGAGYNEQFF	TGTGCCAGCAGTGGGGCGGGGTACAATGAGCAGTTCTTC
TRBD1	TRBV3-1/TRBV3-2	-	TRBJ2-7	CASDLRQGDYEQYF	TGTGCCAGCGACCTAAGACAGGGGGACTACGAGCAGTACTTC
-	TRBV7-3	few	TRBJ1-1	CASSLEGHHLNTEAFF	TGTGCCAGCAGCTTAGAGGGACACCATTTGAACACTGAAGCTTTCTTT
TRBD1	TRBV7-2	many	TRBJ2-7	CASSLVDRGRYEQYF	TGTGCCAGCAGCTTAGTGGACAGGGGGCGATACGAGCAGTACTTC
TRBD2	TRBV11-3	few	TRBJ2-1	CASSLGGRAYNEQFF	TGTGCCAGCAGCTTGGGCGGGAGGGCCTACAATGAGCAGTTCTTC
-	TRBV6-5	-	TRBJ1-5	CASSMGGPKAQHF	TGTGCCAGCAGCATGGGAGGGCCAAAGGCCCAGCATTTT
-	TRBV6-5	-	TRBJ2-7	CASSYGRTSSYEQYF	TGTGCCAGCAGTTACGGCAGGACATCCTCCTACGAGCAGTACTTC
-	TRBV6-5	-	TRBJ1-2	CATVRYNYGYTF	TGTGCCACCGTGCGCTATAACTATGGCTACACCTTC
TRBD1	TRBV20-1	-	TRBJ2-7	CSASGQGAREQYF	TGCAGTGCTAGTGGTCAGGGGGCGAGGGAGCAGTACTTC
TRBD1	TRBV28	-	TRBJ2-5	CASTWRQGPSGAQYF	TGTGCCAGCACTTGGAGACAGGGGCCCTCAGGGGCCCAGTACTTC
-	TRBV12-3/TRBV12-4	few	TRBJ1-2	CASSFGGYGYTF	TGTGCCAGCAGTTTCGGGGGTTATGGCTACACCTTC
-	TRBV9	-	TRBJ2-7	CASSVGGTTYEQYF	TGTGCCAGCAGCGTAGGCGGGACCACCTACGAGCAGTACTTC